The rows below give T cell receptor beta chains drawn from one sample of a study of patients and donors after allogeneic stem cell transplantation. TCRdb reprocessed the RT-PCR reads with MiXCR, giving one entry per CDR3 protein. The sample comprises 85,000 to 90,000 distinct CDR3 sequences, about 44% of which are singletons, and roughly two thirds rests with the top ten. Sequenced sample: blood, either unsorted or a sorted T cell fraction (not recorded which). The source is a human donor who was either an allogeneic HSCT recipient or a stem cell or donor lymphocyte infusion donor (not recorded which). It is not recorded whose cells these are; they may come from a transplant donor. The CDR3 runs from the conserved cysteine through the conserved F or W. A D gene is named only where the DNA matches it firmly. Size is omitted from some rows. Given values are once, few, many or a class for expanded clones.

D,length,V,size,J,DNA,CDR3
.,15,TRBV12-3/TRBV12-4,few,TRBJ2-2,TGTGCCAGCAGTCCCGGACAAACGAACACCGGGGAGCTGTTTTTT,CASSPGQTNTGELFF
.,15,TRBV24-1,.,TRBJ1-2,TGTGCCACCAGTGATCACGGGAAAACTAACTATGGCTACACCTTC,CATSDHGKTNYGYTF
.,17,TRBV6-2/TRBV6-3,few,TRBJ1-2,TGTGCCAGCAGTTATAGTACAGGGAAGTGGTCGAACTATGGCTACACCTTC,CASSYSTGKWSNYGYTF
.,15,TRBV15,.,TRBJ1-2,TGTGCCACCAGCAGACCTGAGGGCAGGACCCCAGGCTACACCTTC,CATSRPEGRTPGYTF
.,16,TRBV4-3,few,TRBJ1-2,TGCGCCAGCAGCCAAGACCCTAGGGGAACTGTCTATGGCTACACCTTC,CASSQDPRGTVYGYTF
.,16,TRBV21-1,.,TRBJ1-5,TGTGCCAGCAGCAATGTGGCAGGCGGGGTGAGTCAGCCCCAGCATTTT,CASSNVAGGVSQPQHF
.,13,TRBV6-2/TRBV6-3,.,TRBJ1-5,TGTGCCAGCAGTTACGGGTGGACTCAGCCCCAGCATTTT,CASSYGWTQPQHF
.,13,TRBV7-2,.,TRBJ1-5,TGTGCCAGCAGCTCTTGGACGGATCAGCCCCAGCATTTT,CASSSWTDQPQHF
TRBD1,16,TRBV6-6,.,TRBJ1-2,TGTGCCAGCAGTCAGGGACTGGGACAGCCTAACTATGGCTACACCTTC,CASSQGLGQPNYGYTF
TRBD1,15,TRBV28,.,TRBJ2-1,TGTGCCAGCAGTTCCCCGGGACAGAATTACAATGAGCAGTTCTTC,CASSSPGQNYNEQFF
TRBD1,15,TRBV25-1,few,TRBJ1-5,TGTGCCAGCAGTGAGGGCAGGGGGGGATATCAGCCCCAGCATTTT,CASSEGRGGYQPQHF
.,13,TRBV12-3/TRBV12-4,.,TRBJ2-3,TGTGCCAGCAGCCGGAGGGTCGCAGATACGCAGTATTTT,CASSRRVADTQYF
.,14,TRBV5-1,few,TRBJ1-1,TGCGCCAGCCGGGGGGACCGAGAGAACACTGAAGCTTTCTTT,CASRGDRENTEAFF
.,14,TRBV27,.,TRBJ1-1,TGTGCCAGCAGTTTGGGGACGAAAAACACTGAAGCTTTCTTT,CASSLGTKNTEAFF
TRBD1,16,TRBV5-1,.,TRBJ1-2,TGCGCCAGCAGCTTGGCGTCCGGGACAGGAAACTATGGCTACACCTTC,CASSLASGTGNYGYTF
.,19,TRBV21-1,few,TRBJ1-5,TGTGCCAGCAGCAAAAAGGCGTTAGGCGGGACGGATAGCAATCAGCCCCAGCATTTT,CASSKKALGGTDSNQPQHF
.,18,TRBV20-1,.,TRBJ1-5,TGCAGTGCTAGAGTACGGTATCAGGGGCGGCCTAGCAATCAGCCCCAGCATTTT,CSARVRYQGRPSNQPQHF
.,17,TRBV7-2,.,TRBJ1-6,TGTGCCAGCAGCTTCCCCCCCCTACAGGAGTATAATTCACCCCTCCACTTT,CASSFPPLQEYNSPLHF
TRBD2,14,TRBV6-2/TRBV6-3,.,TRBJ2-7,TGTGCCGGAGGAGCGGGGCTGGGATCCTACGAGCAGTACTTC,CAGGAGLGSYEQYF
TRBD1,15,TRBV25-1,.,TRBJ1-2,TGTGCCAGCAGCGGGGAAGACAGGGCAGACTATGGCTACACCTTC,CASSGEDRADYGYTF
.,18,TRBV7-9,.,TRBJ2-1,TGTGCCAGCATGTCTCCCCTAAGGGGGCGGAGGGACTACAATGAGCAGTTCTTC,CASMSPLRGRRDYNEQFF
TRBD1,15,TRBV12-3/TRBV12-4,.,TRBJ1-4,TGTGCCAGCAGTTTAGGGGACAGGCTTAATGAAAAACTGTTTTTT,CASSLGDRLNEKLFF
.,12,TRBV12-3/TRBV12-4,.,TRBJ1-1,TGTGCCAGCATGGGCTTGAACACTGAAGCTTTCTTT,CASMGLNTEAFF
.,12,TRBV12-3/TRBV12-4,.,TRBJ1-4,TGTGCCAGCAGAACACAGGGTGGGAAACTGTTTTTT,CASRTQGGKLFF
.,15,TRBV6-6,few,TRBJ2-1,TGTGCCAGCAGTTACCCCCTTACTTCATTCAATGAGCAGTTCTTC,CASSYPLTSFNEQFF
.,16,TRBV11-2,few,TRBJ1-5,TGTGCCAGCAGCTTAGACCCCGGGAGCTTTAATCAGCCCCAGCATTTT,CASSLDPGSFNQPQHF
.,13,TRBV5-6,.,TRBJ1-2,TGTGCCAGCAGCCTTCACGAAAACTATGGCTACACCTTC,CASSLHENYGYTF
.,15,TRBV12-3/TRBV12-4,.,TRBJ2-1,TGTGCCAGCAGCTCCCCCTTAGGGGCGCGAAATGAGCAGTTCTTC,CASSSPLGARNEQFF
.,15,TRBV6-1,.,TRBJ1-5,TGTGCCAGCAGTGCCGTTCAGGGACCGGGTCAGCCCCAGCATTTT,CASSAVQGPGQPQHF
TRBD2,15,TRBV7-6,.,TRBJ2-7,TGTGCCAGCAGCTTAGAAACTAGCGGAACATACGAGCAGTACTTC,CASSLETSGTYEQYF
.,13,TRBV6-2/TRBV6-3,few,TRBJ1-2,TGTGCCACCTTAAAGGGGGAGAACTATGGCTACACCTTC,CATLKGENYGYTF
TRBD1,15,TRBV25-1,once,TRBJ2-7,TGTGCCAGCAGCACCCGGGACAGGGCTTCCTACGAGCAGTACTTC,CASSTRDRASYEQYF
.,14,TRBV4-3,few,TRBJ1-1,TGCGCCAGCAGTCACTCCAGGGGAAACACTGAAGCTTTCTTT,CASSHSRGNTEAFF
.,14,TRBV7-8,.,TRBJ1-1,TGTGCCAGCAGCTTAGGGGACCCAGTCACTGAAGCTTTCTTT,CASSLGDPVTEAFF
.,14,TRBV7-2,.,TRBJ1-5,TGTGCCAGCAGCGTTCCAGGGGCCAATCAGCCCCAGCATTTT,CASSVPGANQPQHF
.,15,TRBV11-2,few,TRBJ1-1,TGTGCCAGCAGCTTAGGGGCCGATCTGAACACTGAAGCTTTCTTT,CASSLGADLNTEAFF
.,16,TRBV28,.,TRBJ1-6,TGTGCCAGCAGTTTCCCCCACATGGCGCGTTATTCACCCCTCCACTTT,CASSFPHMARYSPLHF
.,19,TRBV7-8,few,TRBJ1-5,TGTGCCAGCAGCTCGGGGCCAGGGCCTCCTACATATAGCAATCAGCCCCAGCATTTT,CASSSGPGPPTYSNQPQHF
TRBD1,14,TRBV4-1,.,TRBJ1-4,TGCGCCAGCAGCCAGGACAGGGGACCTGAAAAACTGTTTTTT,CASSQDRGPEKLFF
TRBD1,17,TRBV12-3/TRBV12-4,few,TRBJ1-5,TGTGCCAGCAGTCCGATTGACCCGGGACAGGGTTATCAGCCCCAGCATTTT,CASSPIDPGQGYQPQHF
TRBD1,17,TRBV12-3/TRBV12-4,.,TRBJ1-6,TGTGCCAGCAGTAACCGACAGGGCGCTTCCTATAATTCACCCCTCCACTTT,CASSNRQGASYNSPLHF
.,14,TRBV4-1,few,TRBJ1-2,TGCGCCAGCAGCCGACCGACAGAGAACTATGGCTACACCTTC,CASSRPTENYGYTF
TRBD1,15,TRBV4-3,.,TRBJ2-5,TGCGCCAGCAGCCCGTTACAGGGGTACCAAGAGACCCAGTACTTC,CASSPLQGYQETQYF